The 21 T cell receptor beta chains presented below share a single source sample, sequenced in a study of T cell responses to AZD1222 COVID-19 vaccine. Sequenced by immunoSEQ multiplex PCR; TCRdb stores in-frame clones only, minus some. The profile shows under 85,000 clones, about nine tenths of them singletons. The material was peripheral blood, obtained 28 days after the second AZD1222 dose. These receptors came from an adult who received the AZD1222 COVID-19 vaccine.

The rearrangement links TRBV6-6 to TRBJ2-7; D call uncertain. The length of the CDR3 is 14 residues. The germline V gene encodes CDR1 MNHNY and CDR2 SVGAGI (reference sequence). Trimming took off 7 bases at V and 2 bases at J, with 15 bases between the two ends. CDR3 nucleotide sequence: TGTGCCAGCAACCGAGGCGGCACCGCCTACGAGCAGTACTTC. This translates into CASNRGGTAYEQYF.

The chain combines TRBV5-1 with TRBJ2-3, with D tentatively TRBD1 (5 bases). This CDR3 region has 15 residues. CDR1 is SGHRS, CDR2 YFSETQ, per germline. Trimming cost V 4 bases and J 6 bases, with 18 bases left between them. The chain's CDR3 is CASSPQGLAMDTQYF. CDR3 DNA: TGCGCCAGCAGCCCCCAGGGTTTAGCCATGGATACGCAGTATTTT.

V gene TRBV4-1 combines with J gene TRBJ2-7; D remains ambiguous. The CDR3 totals 17 residues. V gave up 4 bases and J gave up 2 bases, with 21 bases separating them. The germline V gene has CDR1 MGHRA and CDR2 YSYEKL. The CDR3 DNA follows: TGCGCCAGCAGCCGGACGGTCTCCTCGGAAGGACCCTACGAGCAGTACTTC. Its translation is CASSRTVSSEGPYEQYF.

The chain joins TRBV25-1 to TRBJ2-2, with 7 bases fitting TRBD2. Germline values: CDR1 MGHDK, CDR2 SYGVNS. The CDR3 sequence is 15 residues long. Trimming at V came to 5 bases and at J to 0 bases, leaving 3 bases not matched to a gene. The DNA of the CDR3 is TGTGCCAGCAGTACTAGCGCTACGAACACCGGGGAGCTGTTTTTT. The encoded protein is CASSTSATNTGELFF.

The genes are TRBV5-4 and TRBJ2-3; 13 positions match TRBD2. The CDR3 consists of 18 residues. V was clipped by 4 bases and J by 0 bases; unmatched bases: 8. The germline V gene encodes CDR1 SGHNT and CDR2 YYREEE (reference sequence). CDR3 amino acids: CASSAPGTSGASTDTQYF. CDR3 bases: TGTGCCAGCAGCGCCCCCGGGACTAGCGGGGCTAGCACAGATACGCAGTATTTT.

The chain has TRBV30 and TRBJ2-7, with 10 bases that match TRBD1. CDR3 size: 13 residues. Germline values: CDR1 GTSNPN, CDR2 SVGIG (reference sequence). V was pared by 7 bases and J by 3 bases, with 6 bases of the junction left unmatched. DNA of the CDR3: TGTGCCTTCGACTGGACAGGGGGCTACGAGCAGTACTTC. This gives the protein CAFDWTGGYEQYF.

The CDR3 coding sequence is TGTGCCAGCTCACCAGACAGGGGAAATGAAAAACTGTTTTTT. It encodes CASSPDRGNEKLFF. The rearrangement joins TRBV18 to TRBJ1-4; 8 nucleotides agree with TRBD1. The CDR3 consists of 14 residues. J lost 5 bases, V lost 2 bases, and 1 base had no gene match. The V gene's germline CDR1 is KGHSH and CDR2 LQKENI. The variable domain in full, with the rest retrieved from reference TRBV18 and TRBJ1-4, is NAGVMQNPRHLVRRRGQEARLRCSPMKGHSHVYWYRQLPEEGLKFMVYLQKENIIDESGMPKERFSAEFPKEGPSILRIQQVVRGDSAAYFCASSPDRGNEKLFFGSGTQLSVL.

V is TRBV11-2 and J is TRBJ2-7; TRBD2 is a possible D gene (5 bases). This CDR3 comprises 12 residues. The V end lost 7 bases, the J end lost 2 bases, and 9 bases lay between the germline ends. Germline assignment: CDR1 SGHAT and CDR2 FQNNGV. The CDR3 DNA follows: TGTGCCAGCAAAGGGAGAGCCTACGAGCAGTACTTC. Encoded protein: CASKGRAYEQYF.

The chain uses TRBV2 and TRBJ2-7; D perhaps matches TRBD2 (5 bases). Trimming took 3 bases from V and 6 from J, leaving 15 bases between them. The CDR3 runs 14 residues. From germline, CDR1 is SNHLY and CDR2 FYNNEI. The chain's CDR3 is CASSDGMPRVEQYF. CDR3 DNA: TGTGCCAGCAGTGACGGGATGCCCCGGGTCGAGCAGTACTTC.

This chain connects TRBV9 to TRBJ1-4; 7 bases align to TRBD1. CDR3 length: 15 amino acids. Trimming took 5 bases from V and 3 from J; bases not matched to a gene: 7. CDR1 SGDLS and CDR2 YYNGEE come from the germline V gene. CDR3 region: CASRRDSRSNEKLFF. DNA for the CDR3: TGTGCCAGCAGGCGGGACAGTCGCTCTAATGAAAAACTGTTTTTT.

This clone was counted between two and nine times. CDR3 sequence: CASSYDTPFSGNTIYF. CDR3 nucleotide sequence: TGTGCCAGCAGTTACGACACCCCATTTTCTGGAAACACCATATATTTT. The gene calls are TRBV6-2 or TRBV6-3 and TRBJ1-3; no clear D gene. Trimming took off 2 bases at V and 1 base at J, with 12 bases between the two ends. Germline CDR1 reads MNHEY; CDR2 reads SVGEGT. This CDR3 spans 16 amino acids.

CDR3: CASSLGPQNQPQHF. The CDR3 DNA follows: TGTGCCAGCAGCTTGGGCCCTCAAAATCAGCCCCAGCATTTT. The chain carries TRBV5-6 and TRBJ1-5; D uncertain. Germline V lookup: CDR1 SGHDT, CDR2 YYEEEE. The ends were cut back, 0 bases at V and 4 bases at J, with 8 bases in the middle. This CDR3 is 14 amino acids long.

This chain links TRBV30 with TRBJ2-6; D uncertain. Germline loops: CDR1 GTSNPN, CDR2 SVGIG (reference sequence). The CDR3 has 14 amino acids. With 4 bases removed from V and 0 bases from J, the gap between germline ends came to 7 bases. In nucleotides, the CDR3 is TGTGCCTGGAACCTGGGCTCTGGGGCCAACGTCCTGACTTTC. Its translation: CAWNLGSGANVLTF.

The count of this clone is one. The chain joins TRBV24-1 to TRBJ2-3, with D possibly matching TRBD2 (5 bases). With 3 bases removed from V and 1 base from J, the gap between germline ends came to 19 bases. The CDR3 has 18 amino acids. Germline V gene sequence: CDR1 KGHDR, CDR2 SFDVKD. CDR3 nucleotide sequence: TGTGCCACCAGTGATGGGCGGACTGCTCGAGCTGGCACAGATACGCAGTATTTT. Residues: CATSDGRTARAGTDTQYF.

The V and J genes are TRBV11-2 and TRBJ2-1; tentatively, D is TRBD2 (6 bases). The V end was cut by 1 base, the J end by 3 bases, with 10 bases between. The germline V gene has CDR1 SGHAT and CDR2 FQNNGV. CDR3 length equals 15 residues. DNA of the CDR3: TGTGCCAGCAGCTTAGGGCGGGATAACTACAATGAGCAGTTCTTC. Its translation is CASSLGRDNYNEQFF.

The genes are TRBV2 and TRBJ1-5; 8 bases agree with TRBD1. CDR3 size: 16 residues. Germline CDR1 SNHLY, CDR2 FYNNEI. With V trimmed by 6 bases and J by 1 base, 8 bases remained unmatched. Here the CDR3 reads CASSETGVESNQPQHF. The CDR3, as DNA: TGTGCCAGCAGCGAGACAGGGGTGGAGAGCAATCAGCCCCAGCATTTT.

The rearrangement links TRBV11-3 to TRBJ1-3; TRBD1 aligns across 8 bases. The junction had 7 bases not matched to a gene; V was cut back by 3 bases and J by 6 bases. Germline V CDR1 and CDR2: SGHNT, YENEEA. The CDR3 contains 15 residues. CDR3 protein: CASSFRTGPENTIYF. Written as DNA, the CDR3 is TGTGCCAGCAGCTTCCGGACAGGGCCGGAAAACACCATATATTTT.

The rearrangement uses TRBV9 and TRBJ1-5; D call uncertain. The V gene's germline CDR1 is SGDLS and CDR2 YYNGEE. The V gene lost 3 bases and the J gene lost 0 bases, with 7 bases spanning the gap. The CDR3 totals 14 residues. The CDR3 DNA sequence: TGTGCCAGCAGCGCAGCCTTTAGCAATCAGCCCCAGCATTTT. This translates into CASSAAFSNQPQHF. The variable domain in full, completed from reference TRBV9 and TRBJ1-5, reads DSGVTQTPKHLITATGQRVTLRCSPRSGDLSVYWYQQSLDQGLQFLIQYYNGEERAKGNILERFSAQQFPDLHSELNLSSLELGDSALYFCASSAAFSNQPQHFGDGTRLSIL.

The V and J genes are TRBV6-1 and TRBJ1-5; D remains unclear. V was shortened by 3 bases and J by 1 base, with 10 bases between the two germline ends. CDR1 MNHNS and CDR2 SASEGT come from the germline V gene. The CDR3 extends over 15 amino acids. DNA of the CDR3: TGTGCCAGCAGTGAGGGTCTGGGAAGCAATCAGCCCCAGCATTTT. This sequence encodes CASSEGLGSNQPQHF.

The V gene is TRBV27, the J gene TRBJ2-5; 11 bases are shared with TRBD2. The CDR3 has 17 residues. Germline-derived CDR1 and CDR2 are MNHEY and SMNVEV (reference sequence). V shed 5 bases, J shed 4 bases, and the junction held 12 bases outside the gene matches. The CDR3 loop reads CASSLDHPGLAGETQYF. CDR3 in DNA: TGTGCCAGCAGTCTAGACCACCCCGGACTAGCGGGAGAGACCCAGTACTTC.

V is TRBV7-9 and J is TRBJ2-1; TRBD1 matches 8 bases. Unmatched junction bases numbered 12, after V lost 4 bases and J lost 16 bases. Per the germline V gene, CDR1 is SEHNR and CDR2 is FQNEAQ (reference sequence). The length of the CDR3 is 13 residues. CDR3 sequence (DNA): TGTGCCAGCAGCTCCGCCGACAGGGGAATTTGTTTCTTC. This translates into CASSSADRGICFF.